The TCR beta chain described here comes from a study of control samples from healthy donors and cancer patients. The protocol was immunoSEQ multiplex PCR, while the TCRdb copy is restricted to in-frame clones and leaves out a portion. This sample has roughly 150,000 clones, with approximately 93% found just once. The clonotype comes from a man aged 18 to 35 in good health. The source material was blood.

The CDR3 DNA is TGTGCCAGCAGCTTAGGAGGGGTCCCCCCAGATACGCAGTATTTT. Its translation is CASSLGGVPPDTQYF. This chain links TRBV11-1 with TRBJ2-3; either TRBD1 or TRBD2 may supply D (5 bases each). Germline CDR1 SGHAT, CDR2 FQDESV (reference sequence). This CDR3 is 15 amino acids long. V lost 1 base, J lost 4 bases, and 12 bases lay in between.